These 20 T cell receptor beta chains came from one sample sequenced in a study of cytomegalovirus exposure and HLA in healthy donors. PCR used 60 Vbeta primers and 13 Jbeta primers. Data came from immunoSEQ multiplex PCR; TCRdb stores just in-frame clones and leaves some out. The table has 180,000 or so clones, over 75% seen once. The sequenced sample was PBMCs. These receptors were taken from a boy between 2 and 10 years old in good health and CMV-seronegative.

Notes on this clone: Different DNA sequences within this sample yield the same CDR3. This CDR3 is CASSVTSTDTQYF. The CDR3 DNA follows: TGTGCCAGCAGCGTCACTAGCACAGATACGCAGTATTTT. The J gene is TRBJ2-3, the V gene TRBV9; D not resolved. CDR3 size: 13 residues. Germline V CDR1 and CDR2: SGDLS, YYNGEE. V was trimmed by 2 bases and J by 0 bases, leaving 4 bases between them.

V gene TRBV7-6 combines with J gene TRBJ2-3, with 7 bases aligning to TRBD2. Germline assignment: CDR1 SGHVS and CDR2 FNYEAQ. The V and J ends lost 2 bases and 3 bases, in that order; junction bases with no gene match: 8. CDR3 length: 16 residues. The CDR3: CASSLQAGKVTDTQYF. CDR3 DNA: TGTGCCAGCAGCTTACAAGCGGGGAAGGTGACAGATACGCAGTATTTT.

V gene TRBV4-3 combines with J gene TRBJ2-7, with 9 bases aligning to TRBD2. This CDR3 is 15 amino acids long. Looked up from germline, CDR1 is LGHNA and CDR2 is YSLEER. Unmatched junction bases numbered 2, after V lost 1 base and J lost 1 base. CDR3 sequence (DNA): TGCGCCAGCAGCCAAGTAGCGGGGGTGTCCTACGAGCAGTACTTC. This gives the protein CASSQVAGVSYEQYF.

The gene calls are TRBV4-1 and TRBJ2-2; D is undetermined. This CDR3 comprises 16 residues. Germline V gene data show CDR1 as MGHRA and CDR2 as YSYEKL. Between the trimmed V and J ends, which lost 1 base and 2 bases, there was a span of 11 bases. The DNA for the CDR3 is TGCGCCAGCAGCCAAGGTCATCTGGCCAACACCGGGGAGCTGTTTTTT. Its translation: CASSQGHLANTGELFF.

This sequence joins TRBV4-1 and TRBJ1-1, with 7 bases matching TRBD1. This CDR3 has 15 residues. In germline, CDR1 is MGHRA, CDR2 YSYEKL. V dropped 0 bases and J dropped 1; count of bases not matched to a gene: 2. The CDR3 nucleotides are TGCGCCAGCAGCCAAGAAGGGACAGCGAACACTGAAGCTTTCTTT. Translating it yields CASSQEGTANTEAFF.

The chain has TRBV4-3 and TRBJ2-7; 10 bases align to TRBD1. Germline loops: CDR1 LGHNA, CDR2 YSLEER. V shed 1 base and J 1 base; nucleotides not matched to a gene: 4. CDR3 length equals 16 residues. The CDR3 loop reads CASSQAGTGASYEQYF. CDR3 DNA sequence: TGCGCCAGCAGCCAAGCTGGGACAGGGGCATCCTACGAGCAGTACTTC.

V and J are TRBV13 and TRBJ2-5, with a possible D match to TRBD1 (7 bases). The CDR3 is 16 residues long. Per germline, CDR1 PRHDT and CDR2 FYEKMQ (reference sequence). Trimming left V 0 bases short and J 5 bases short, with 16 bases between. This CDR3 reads CASSLGSDRRVETQYF. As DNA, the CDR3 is TGTGCCAGCAGCTTAGGCTCGGACAGGAGGGTGGAGACCCAGTACTTC.

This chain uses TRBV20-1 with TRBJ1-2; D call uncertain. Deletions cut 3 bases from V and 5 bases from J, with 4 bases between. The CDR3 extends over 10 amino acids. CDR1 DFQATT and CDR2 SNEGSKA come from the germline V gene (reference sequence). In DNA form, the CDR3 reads TGCAGTGCTAGTTCATATGGCTACACCTTC. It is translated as CSASSYGYTF.

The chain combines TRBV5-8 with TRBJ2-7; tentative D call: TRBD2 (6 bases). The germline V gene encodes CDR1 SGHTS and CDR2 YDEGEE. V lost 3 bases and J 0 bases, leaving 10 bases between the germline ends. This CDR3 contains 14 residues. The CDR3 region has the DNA TGTGCCAGCAGCTCGGGACTGCCCTCCTACGAGCAGTACTTC. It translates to CASSSGLPSYEQYF.

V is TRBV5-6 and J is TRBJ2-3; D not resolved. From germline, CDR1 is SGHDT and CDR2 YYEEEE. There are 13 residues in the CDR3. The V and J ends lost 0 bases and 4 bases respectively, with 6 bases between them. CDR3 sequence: CASSLDRADTQYF. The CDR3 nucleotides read TGTGCCAGCAGCTTGGACCGGGCAGATACGCAGTATTTT.

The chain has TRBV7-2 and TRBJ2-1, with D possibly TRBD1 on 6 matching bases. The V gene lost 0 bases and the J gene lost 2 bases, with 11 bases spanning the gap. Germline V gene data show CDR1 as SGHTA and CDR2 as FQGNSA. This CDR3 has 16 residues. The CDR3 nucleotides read TGTGCCAGCAGCTTAGCAGAGACAGGTACCTACAATGAGCAGTTCTTC. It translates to CASSLAETGTYNEQFF.

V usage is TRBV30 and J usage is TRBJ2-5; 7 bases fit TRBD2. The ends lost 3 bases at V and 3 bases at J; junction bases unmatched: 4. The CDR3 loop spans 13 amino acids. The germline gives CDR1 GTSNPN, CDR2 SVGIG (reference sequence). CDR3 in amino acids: CAWSRGVEETQYF. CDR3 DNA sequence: TGTGCCTGGAGCCGGGGGGTAGAAGAGACCCAGTACTTC.

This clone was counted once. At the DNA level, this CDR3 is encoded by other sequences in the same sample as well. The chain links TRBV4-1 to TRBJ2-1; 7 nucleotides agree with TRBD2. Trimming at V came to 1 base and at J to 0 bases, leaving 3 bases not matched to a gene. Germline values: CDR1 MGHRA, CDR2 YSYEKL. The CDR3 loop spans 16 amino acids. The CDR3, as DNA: TGCGCCAGCAGCCAAGTGGGGGGGAGCTCCTACAATGAGCAGTTCTTC. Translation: CASSQVGGSSYNEQFF.

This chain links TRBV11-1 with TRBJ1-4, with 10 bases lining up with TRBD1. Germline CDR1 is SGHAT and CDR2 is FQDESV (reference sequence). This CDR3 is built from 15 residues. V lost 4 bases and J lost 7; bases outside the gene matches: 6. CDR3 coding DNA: TGTGCCAGCAGCTCTGACAGGGGGCGAAGTGAAAAACTGTTTTTT. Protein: CASSSDRGRSEKLFF. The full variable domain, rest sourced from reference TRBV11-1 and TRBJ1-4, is EAEVAQSPRYKITEKSQAVAFWCDPISGHATLYWYRQILGQGPELLVQFQDESVVDDSQLPKDRFSAERLKGVDSTLKIQPAELGDSAMYLCASSSDRGRSEKLFFGSGTQLSVL.

The CDR3 coding sequence is TGTGCCAGCAGTTCCTTAGCGGGGGGGCGGAAATATGAGCAGTTCTTC. Its translation is CASSSLAGGRKYEQFF. The V call is TRBV27, the J call TRBJ2-1, with TRBD2 identical over 11 bases. This CDR3 is 16 amino acids long. Per germline, CDR1 MNHEY and CDR2 SMNVEV (reference sequence). The J segment lost 8 bases and the V segment lost 4 bases, leaving 10 bases of the junction unmatched.

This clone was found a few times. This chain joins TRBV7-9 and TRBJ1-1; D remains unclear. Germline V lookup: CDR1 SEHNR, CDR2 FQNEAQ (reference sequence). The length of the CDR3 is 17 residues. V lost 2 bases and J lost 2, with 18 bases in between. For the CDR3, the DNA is TGTGCCAGCAGCTTAATTTTCGTCGTACGGAGTAACACTGAAGCTTTCTTT. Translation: CASSLIFVVRSNTEAFF.

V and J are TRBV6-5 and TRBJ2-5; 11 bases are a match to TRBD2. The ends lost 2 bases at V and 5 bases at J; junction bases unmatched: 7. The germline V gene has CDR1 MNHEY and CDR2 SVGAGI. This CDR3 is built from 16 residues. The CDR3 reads CASSYRLAGRSETQYF. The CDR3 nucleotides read TGTGCCAGCAGTTACAGACTAGCGGGAAGATCGGAGACCCAGTACTTC.

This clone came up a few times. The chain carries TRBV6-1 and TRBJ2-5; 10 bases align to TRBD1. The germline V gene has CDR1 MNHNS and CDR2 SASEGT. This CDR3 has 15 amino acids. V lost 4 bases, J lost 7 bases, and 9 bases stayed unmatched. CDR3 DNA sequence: TGTGCCAGCAGTGGACAGACAGGGGGCTTTGTGACCCAGTACTTC. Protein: CASSGQTGGFVTQYF.

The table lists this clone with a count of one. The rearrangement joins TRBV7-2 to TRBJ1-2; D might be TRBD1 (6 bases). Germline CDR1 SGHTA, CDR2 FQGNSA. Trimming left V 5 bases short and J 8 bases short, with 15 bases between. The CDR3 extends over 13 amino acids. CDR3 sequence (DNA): TGTGCCAGCAGCGCAGGACAGCCAGGGGGCTACACCTTC. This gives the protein CASSAGQPGGYTF.

CDR3 in amino acids: CAISEGGGTDTQYF. CDR3 sequence (DNA): TGTGCCATCAGTGAGGGCGGGGGCACAGATACGCAGTATTTT. The V gene is TRBV10-3, the J gene TRBJ2-3, with D possibly being TRBD2 (6 bases). This CDR3 is 14 amino acids long. Germline V gene lookup returns CDR1 ENHRY and CDR2 SYGVKD. Trimming removed 2 bases from V and 1 base from J, with 7 bases in between.